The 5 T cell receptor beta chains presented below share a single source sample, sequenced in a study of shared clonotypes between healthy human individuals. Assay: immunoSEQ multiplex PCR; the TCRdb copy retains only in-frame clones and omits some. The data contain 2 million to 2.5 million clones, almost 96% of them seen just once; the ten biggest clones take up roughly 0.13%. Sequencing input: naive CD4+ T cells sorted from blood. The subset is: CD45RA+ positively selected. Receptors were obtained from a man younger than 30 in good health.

Written as DNA, the CDR3 is TGTGCCAGCAGCTTGGGTAGGGTACTCAATCAGCCCCAGCATTTT. Its translation: CASSLGRVLNQPQHF. The chain joins TRBV5-6 to TRBJ1-5; no clear D gene. Germline V gene data show CDR1 as SGHDT and CDR2 as YYEEEE. The CDR3 loop spans 15 amino acids. V lost 0 bases, J lost 3 bases, and 10 bases lay in between.

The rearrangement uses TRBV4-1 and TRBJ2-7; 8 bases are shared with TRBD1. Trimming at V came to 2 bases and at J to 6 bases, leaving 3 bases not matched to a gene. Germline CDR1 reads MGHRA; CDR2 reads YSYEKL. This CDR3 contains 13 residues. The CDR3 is CASSQTTGVEQYF. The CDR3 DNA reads TGCGCCAGCAGCCAAACGACAGGGGTCGAGCAGTACTTC.

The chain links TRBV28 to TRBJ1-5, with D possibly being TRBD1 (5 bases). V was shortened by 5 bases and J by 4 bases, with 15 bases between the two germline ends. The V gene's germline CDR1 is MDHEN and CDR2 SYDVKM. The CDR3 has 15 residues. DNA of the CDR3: TGTGCCAGCAGTCGCACTGGAGGGGCGAATCAGCCCCAGCATTTT. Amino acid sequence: CASSRTGGANQPQHF.

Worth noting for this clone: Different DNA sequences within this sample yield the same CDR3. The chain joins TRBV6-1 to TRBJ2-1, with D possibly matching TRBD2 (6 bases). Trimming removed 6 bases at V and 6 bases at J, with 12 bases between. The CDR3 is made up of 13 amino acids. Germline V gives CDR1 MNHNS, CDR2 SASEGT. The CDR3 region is CASRTGGRNEQFF. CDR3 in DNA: TGTGCCAGCAGAACCGGAGGGCGCAATGAGCAGTTCTTC.

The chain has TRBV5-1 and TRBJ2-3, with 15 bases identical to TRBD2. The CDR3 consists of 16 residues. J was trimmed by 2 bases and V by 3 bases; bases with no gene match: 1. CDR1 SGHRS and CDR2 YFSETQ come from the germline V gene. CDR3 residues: CASSWTSGGATDTQYF. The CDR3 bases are TGCGCCAGCAGCTGGACTAGCGGGGGGGCCACAGATACGCAGTATTTT. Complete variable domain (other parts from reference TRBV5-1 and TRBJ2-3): KAGVTQTPRYLIKTRGQQVTLSCSPISGHRSVSWYQQTPGQGLQFLFEYFSETQRNKGNFPGRFSGRQFSNSRSEMNVSTLELGDSALYLCASSWTSGGATDTQYFGPGTRLTVL.